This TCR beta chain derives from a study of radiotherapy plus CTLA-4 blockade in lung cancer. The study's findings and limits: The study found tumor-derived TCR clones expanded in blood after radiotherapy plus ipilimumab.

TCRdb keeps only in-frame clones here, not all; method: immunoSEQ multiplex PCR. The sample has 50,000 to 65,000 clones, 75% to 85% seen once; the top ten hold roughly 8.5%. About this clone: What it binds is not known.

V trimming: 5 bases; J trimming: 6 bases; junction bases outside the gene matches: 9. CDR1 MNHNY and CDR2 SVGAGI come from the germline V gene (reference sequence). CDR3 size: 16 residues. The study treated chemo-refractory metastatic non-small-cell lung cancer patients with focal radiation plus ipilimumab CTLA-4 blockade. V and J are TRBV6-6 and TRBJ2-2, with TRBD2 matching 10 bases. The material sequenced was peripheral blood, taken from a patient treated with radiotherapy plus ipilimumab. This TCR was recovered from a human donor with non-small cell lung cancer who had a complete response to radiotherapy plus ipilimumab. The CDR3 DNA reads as TGTGCCAGCAGTATGAAACTAGCGGGATTCCCCGGGGAGCTGTTTTTT. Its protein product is CASSMKLAGFPGELFF.